The text below deals with one TCR beta chain. This entry comes from a study of blood T cell repertoires in COVID-19. Study information: There were acute and convalescent COVID-19 samples, and they came from the United States, Italy and Spain. Sample material is recorded as cDNA or gDNA derived from T cells, B-cell-depleted T cells, or PBMCs.

The CDR3 spans 13 residues. CDR1 and CDR2 from the germline V gene are LGHNA and YNFKEQ. V shed 11 bases and J 5 bases; nucleotides not matched to a gene: 9. Profiling relied on immunoSEQ multiplex PCR, and the TCRdb table lists in-frame clones only, not all of them. The sample consists of about 160,000 clones, 85% to 90% of them appearing once. The TCR sequence derives from a woman aged 70-85 years with COVID-19, enrolled during active disease. This sequence joins TRBV4-2 and TRBJ1-1; 9 bases are a match to TRBD1. Sequences were obtained from peripheral blood. CDR3 nucleotides: TGTGCCGTTCGGGGACAGGGTGGGACTGAAGCTTTCTTT. Translation gives CAVRGQGGTEAFF.